The next 19 T cell receptor beta chains were all read from a single sample in a study of cytomegalovirus exposure and HLA in healthy donors. The PCR ran on 60 Vbeta and 13 Jbeta primers. TCRdb's table, derived via immunoSEQ multiplex PCR, lists solely in-frame clones and lacks some. The table shows approximately 97,000 clones, with around 73% occurring only once. Sequencing was carried out using PBMCs. These receptor sequences come from a man aged 40-50 years in good health and CMV-seronegative.

The J gene is TRBJ2-7, the V gene TRBV5-1; D remains ambiguous. Trimming took off 4 bases at V and 3 bases at J, with 8 bases between the two ends. The CDR3 length is 12 residues. The germline V gene has CDR1 SGHRS and CDR2 YFSETQ. This chain's CDR3 is CASSPTGYEQYF. DNA for the CDR3: TGCGCCAGCAGCCCCACGGGCTACGAGCAGTACTTC.

This clone was picked up one time. This sequence joins TRBV7-2 and TRBJ2-7; 7 bases are shared with TRBD1. The CDR3 has 16 amino acids. Germline CDR1 reads SGHTA; CDR2 reads FQGNSA. V shed 2 bases and J 2 bases; nucleotides not matched to a gene: 9. This CDR3 reads CASSLSPNRGTYEQYF. The CDR3 DNA is TGTGCCAGCAGCTTATCCCCCAACAGGGGAACCTACGAGCAGTACTTC.

This chain joins TRBV15 and TRBJ2-7, with 8 bases fitting TRBD1. Germline CDR1 LNHNV, CDR2 YYDKDF (reference sequence). V shed 1 base, J shed 2 bases, and the junction held 4 bases outside the gene matches. The CDR3 runs to 15 residues. CDR3 protein: CATSRGTGRPYEQYF. In DNA, the CDR3 is TGTGCCACCAGCAGAGGGACAGGGCGTCCCTACGAGCAGTACTTC.

The chain carries TRBV7-6 and TRBJ2-7; 8 nucleotides agree with TRBD2. Germline assignment: CDR1 SGHVS and CDR2 FNYEAQ. The V and J ends lost 5 bases and 4 bases, in that order; junction bases with no gene match: 10. This CDR3 comprises 15 residues. The CDR3 here is CASSPRRGAGYEQYF. The CDR3 coding sequence is TGTGCCAGCAGCCCCCGGCGGGGGGCCGGGTACGAGCAGTACTTC.

J is TRBJ2-7 and V is TRBV7-2; 12 bases align to TRBD2. Trimming cost V 4 bases and J 3 bases; bases outside gene matches: 7. CDR1 and CDR2 from the germline V gene are SGHTA and FQGNSA. The CDR3 runs to 16 residues. CDR3 in amino acids: CASSSSSGGGVYEQYF. CDR3 DNA: TGTGCCAGCAGCTCTTCTAGCGGGGGGGGAGTCTACGAGCAGTACTTC.

The chain couples TRBV5-1 to TRBJ2-2, with TRBD1 matching 7 bases. The CDR3 length is 15 residues. V shed 4 bases and J 4 bases; nucleotides not matched to a gene: 7. Per germline, CDR1 SGHRS and CDR2 YFSETQ. CDR3: CASSDLSGGTGELFF. CDR3 DNA: TGCGCCAGCAGCGATCTGTCAGGGGGCACCGGGGAGCTGTTTTTT.

J is TRBJ1-1 and V is TRBV4-3; 8 bases map to TRBD1. Germline values: CDR1 LGHNA, CDR2 YSLEER. V lost 4 bases to trimming and J lost 4 bases; unmatched junction nucleotides: 14. This CDR3 region has 17 residues. The CDR3 coding sequence is TGCGCCAGCAGCCCCGTCCCGGGACAGGAATTGGGCACTGAAGCTTTCTTT. It specifies CASSPVPGQELGTEAFF.

This clone has just a few counts. The V call is TRBV30, the J call TRBJ1-1; D unresolved. This CDR3 is 11 amino acids long. The V end lost 4 bases, the J end lost 6 bases, and 9 bases lay between the germline ends. The germline gives CDR1 GTSNPN, CDR2 SVGIG (reference sequence). The CDR3 nucleotides are TGTGCCTGGAAACATTTACCTGAAGCTTTCTTT. Amino acids: CAWKHLPEAFF.

The V call is TRBV28, the J call TRBJ2-5, with D perhaps matching TRBD1 (5 bases). The CDR3 loop spans 14 amino acids. CDR1 is MDHEN, CDR2 SYDVKM, per germline. V dropped 7 bases and J dropped 2 bases, with 14 bases sitting between them. The chain's CDR3 is CASNPGQIQETQYF. CDR3 nucleotide sequence: TGTGCCAGCAACCCCGGACAAATACAAGAGACCCAGTACTTC.

This chain connects TRBV5-1 to TRBJ2-5; D is unclear. Germline CDR1 is SGHRS and CDR2 is YFSETQ. V gave up 0 bases and J gave up 5 bases, with 11 bases separating them. The CDR3 runs to 14 residues. The CDR3 sequence is CASSLDLFLETQYF. The CDR3 nucleotides are TGCGCCAGCAGCTTGGACTTATTCCTGGAGACCCAGTACTTC.

The chain couples TRBV9 to TRBJ2-7, with 7 bases that match TRBD2. The CDR3 has 16 residues. Germline V lookup: CDR1 SGDLS, CDR2 YYNGEE. V shed 4 bases, J shed 0 bases, and the junction held 10 bases outside the gene matches. In DNA form, the CDR3 reads TGTGCCAGCAGCCCCCTGGGACTATCCGGCTCCTACGAGCAGTACTTC. It is translated as CASSPLGLSGSYEQYF.

CDR3 loop: CASSASGQGASGANVLTF. The DNA of the CDR3 is TGTGCCAGTAGTGCATCGGGACAGGGGGCCTCTGGGGCCAACGTCCTGACTTTC. This chain joins TRBV19 and TRBJ2-6; TRBD1 agrees at 12 bases. The CDR3 has 18 amino acids. CDR1 and CDR2 (germline): LNHDA, SQIVND (reference sequence). After removal of 5 bases from V and 0 bases from J, the junction contained 5 bases not matched to a gene.

V gene TRBV5-4 combines with J gene TRBJ1-6; 7 bases align to TRBD1. Losses at the gene ends were 0 bases for V and 7 bases for J; bases not matched to a gene: 7. CDR1 and CDR2 (germline): SGHNT, YYREEE (reference sequence). This CDR3 is built from 16 residues. CDR3: CASSLGAPGQNSPLHF. In DNA form, the CDR3 reads TGTGCCAGCAGCTTGGGGGCCCCGGGACAGAATTCACCCCTCCACTTT.

The chain is built from TRBV4-2 and TRBJ1-4; D is ambiguous. Germline V gene sequence: CDR1 LGHNA, CDR2 YNFKEQ. This CDR3 contains 17 residues. Trimming pared 0 bases from V and 0 bases from J, leaving 11 bases between. The CDR3 DNA is TGTGCCAGCAGCCAAGATAACATCCGATCAACTAATGAAAAACTGTTTTTT. Translated, it gives CASSQDNIRSTNEKLFF.

The CDR3 DNA sequence: TGTGCCAGCAGTTTGTCTGGGAGGGACACTGAAGCTTTCTTT. Protein: CASSLSGRDTEAFF. The V and J genes are TRBV28 and TRBJ1-1; D remains ambiguous. Trimming stripped 3 bases from V and 3 bases from J, with 11 bases between. Per the germline V gene, CDR1 is MDHEN and CDR2 is SYDVKM. The CDR3 length is 14 residues.

This chain joins TRBV30 and TRBJ2-7; D gene ambiguous. Per the germline V gene, CDR1 is GTSNPN and CDR2 is SVGIG (reference sequence). With 1 base removed from V and 7 bases from J, the gap between germline ends came to 11 bases. This CDR3 comprises 12 residues. The CDR3 sequence: CAWSAQEGEQYF. The CDR3, as DNA: TGTGCCTGGAGTGCGCAGGAAGGTGAGCAGTACTTC. Looking up the rest from reference TRBV30 and TRBJ2-7 gives the full variable domain: SQTIHQWPATLVQPVGSPLSLECTVEGTSNPNLYWYRQAAGRGLQLLFYSVGIGQISSEVPQNLSASRPQDRQFILSSKKLLLSDSGFYLCAWSAQEGEQYFGPGTRLTVT.

V usage is TRBV18 and J usage is TRBJ2-1; TRBD2 is a possible D gene (5 bases). The CDR3 totals 11 residues. V was pared by 6 bases and J by 10 bases, with 10 bases between. Germline assignment: CDR1 KGHSH and CDR2 LQKENI. CDR3 sequence reads: CASSPSREQFF. The CDR3 DNA sequence: TGTGCCAGCTCTCCTAGCAGAGAGCAGTTCTTC.

This clone is a singleton in its sample. V and J are TRBV28 and TRBJ1-2; 7 bases agree with TRBD1. This CDR3 has 18 residues. V dropped 2 bases and J dropped 11; count of bases not matched to a gene: 23. CDR1 is MDHEN and CDR2 is SYDVKM in the germline V gene. This CDR3 is CASSLAVTLWGQPSSYTF. The CDR3 DNA is TGTGCCAGCAGTTTAGCTGTAACATTGTGGGGACAGCCCTCCAGTTACACCTTC.

This chain connects TRBV29-1 to TRBJ2-5; D possibly corresponds to TRBD1 (5 bases). The CDR3 extends over 14 amino acids. Trimming took 1 base from V and 5 from J, leaving 14 bases between them. Germline assignment: CDR1 SQVTM and CDR2 ANQGSEA. CDR3: CSVEGGLLGETQYF. Here the CDR3 DNA reads TGCAGCGTTGAAGGGGGCCTCCTGGGTGAGACCCAGTACTTC.